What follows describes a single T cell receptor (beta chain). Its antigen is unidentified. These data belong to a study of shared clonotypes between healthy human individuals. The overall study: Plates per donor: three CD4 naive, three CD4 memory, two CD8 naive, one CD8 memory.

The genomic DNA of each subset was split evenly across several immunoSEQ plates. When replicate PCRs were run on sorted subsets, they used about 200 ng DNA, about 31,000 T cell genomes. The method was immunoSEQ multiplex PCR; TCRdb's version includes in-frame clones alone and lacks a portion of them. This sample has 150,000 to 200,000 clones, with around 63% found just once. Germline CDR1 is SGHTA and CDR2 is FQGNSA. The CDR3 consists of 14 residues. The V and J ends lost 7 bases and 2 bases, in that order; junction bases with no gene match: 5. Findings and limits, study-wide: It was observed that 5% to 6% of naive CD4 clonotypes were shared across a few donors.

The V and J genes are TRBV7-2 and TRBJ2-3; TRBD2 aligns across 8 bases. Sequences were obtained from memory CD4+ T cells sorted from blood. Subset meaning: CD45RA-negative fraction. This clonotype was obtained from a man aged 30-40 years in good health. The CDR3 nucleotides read TGTGCCAGCATCAAGCGGGGGTTCACAGATACGCAGTATTTT. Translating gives CASIKRGFTDTQYF.